A selection of T cell receptor beta chains follows, all from one sample in a study of blood T cell repertoires in COVID-19. The protocol was immunoSEQ multiplex PCR, while the TCRdb copy is restricted to in-frame clones and leaves out a portion. This table holds some 56,000 clones, roughly 89% found once. Material for sequencing was peripheral blood. The source of these receptors is an older woman with COVID-19, enrolled during active disease. The CDR3 runs from the conserved cysteine through the conserved F or W. The D gene is left open where the match is weak. Some rows have no size entry. The others give once, few or many, or a class for an expanded clone.

DNA	CDR3	size	V	J	D
TGTGCCAGCGACGATCTCTACGGACTAGCGGGAACTTCAGATACGCAGTATTTT	CASDDLYGLAGTSDTQYF	-	TRBV28	TRBJ2-3	TRBD2
TGTGCCAGCAGTTTACCGCAGGGGCGGCAGCCCCAGCATTTT	CASSLPQGRQPQHF	-	TRBV28	TRBJ1-5	-
TGTGCCAGCAGTCACGGACAGGGGGCTCAGCCCCAGCATTTT	CASSHGQGAQPQHF	-	TRBV6-2/TRBV6-3	TRBJ1-5	TRBD1
TGTGCCAGCAGCTTATCGGGAGACAATGAGCAGTTCTTC	CASSLSGDNEQFF	-	TRBV7-9	TRBJ2-1	-
TGCGCCAGCAGCCAAAAAGACAGGGAAGGGCAGCCCCAGCATTTT	CASSQKDREGQPQHF	-	TRBV4-1	TRBJ1-5	TRBD1
TGTGCCAGCAGTTACAGGGCGGGGGATTTAAATGGCTACACCTTC	CASSYRAGDLNGYTF	-	TRBV6-5	TRBJ1-2	-
TGTGCCAGCAGCTTTAATTGGGCGGAGGGTGAGCAGTTCTTC	CASSFNWAEGEQFF	-	TRBV7-2	TRBJ2-1	-
TGTGCCAGCAGCGCCCGACAGGGTTCGTACGAGCAGTACTTC	CASSARQGSYEQYF	few	TRBV11-3	TRBJ2-7	TRBD1
TGTGCCAGCAGCTCGGCCGGGACTAGCTACGAGCAGTACTTC	CASSSAGTSYEQYF	-	TRBV7-9	TRBJ2-7	TRBD2
TGTGCCAGCAGGCCGGGATTTACTAGCACAGATACGCAGTATTTT	CASRPGFTSTDTQYF	-	TRBV27	TRBJ2-3	-
TGTGCCAGCAGCGGGCTGGGGACAGACTATGGCTACACCTTC	CASSGLGTDYGYTF	-	TRBV7-8	TRBJ1-2	TRBD1
TGTGCCAGCAGCTCTTACTACTTTTACGAGCAGTACTTC	CASSSYYFYEQYF	-	TRBV7-2	TRBJ2-7	-
TGTGCCAGCAGCCCCGACAGGGATCAGCCCCAGCATTTT	CASSPDRDQPQHF	-	TRBV7-2	TRBJ1-5	TRBD1
TGTGCCAGCAGCCGCGAGGACAGGACCTACGAGCAGTACTTC	CASSREDRTYEQYF	-	TRBV7-2	TRBJ2-7	TRBD1
TGTGCCAGCAGCCCTTGGGAGGGACAGGGGTACGAGCAGTACTTC	CASSPWEGQGYEQYF	once	TRBV11-2	TRBJ2-7	TRBD1
TGTGCCAGCAGCCCTAGCGGCCAGGGGCGGAGTGAAAAACTGTTTTTT	CASSPSGQGRSEKLFF	-	TRBV6-2/TRBV6-3	TRBJ1-4	-
TGTGCCAGCACCCTTAGGGGCACCACAGATACGCAGTATTTT	CASTLRGTTDTQYF	-	TRBV7-2	TRBJ2-3	-
TGTGCCAGCAGCTGGACTGACTACAATGAGCAGTTCTTC	CASSWTDYNEQFF	once	TRBV9	TRBJ2-1	-
TGTGCCAGCAGCCCAGGACAGGCCTCCTACGAGCAGTACTTC	CASSPGQASYEQYF	once	TRBV7-7	TRBJ2-7	TRBD1
TGTGCCAGCAGCTTAGTACATCGGAACACTGAAGCTTTCTTT	CASSLVHRNTEAFF	-	TRBV11-2	TRBJ1-1	-
TGCGCCAGCAGCCAACCCGGCAATGAGCAGTTCTTC	CASSQPGNEQFF	-	TRBV4-3	TRBJ2-1	-
TGTGCCAGCAGCTACCAGGGGGAGCAGTACTTC	CASSYQGEQYF	-	TRBV3-1/TRBV3-2	TRBJ2-7	-
TGTGCCAGTAGGAAACTAGCGGGGGGCCTCCAAGAGACCCAGTACTTC	CASRKLAGGLQETQYF	-	TRBV19	TRBJ2-5	TRBD2
TGTGCCAGCAGTAATCAGGGGAGGGGTGGCTACACCTTC	CASSNQGRGGYTF	-	TRBV27	TRBJ1-2	-
TGTGCCAGCAGCTTGGGCAGGGTGGACACCGGGGAGCTGTTTTTT	CASSLGRVDTGELFF	-	TRBV5-4	TRBJ2-2	-
TGCAGCGTGGCCCGCCGGGACAGGGATTACGAGCAGTACTTC	CSVARRDRDYEQYF	-	TRBV29-1	TRBJ2-7	TRBD1
TGTGCCAGCAGCTTAGCCGGGACAGTGCCCTACGAGCAGTACTTC	CASSLAGTVPYEQYF	once	TRBV5-6	TRBJ2-7	TRBD1
TGTGCCAGCAGTGAAGACAGGGCACCGGAGACCCAGTACTTC	CASSEDRAPETQYF	-	TRBV2	TRBJ2-5	-
TGTGCCAGCAGTTTATCGTCCGCGGGAGGGCAGGAGCAGTTCTTC	CASSLSSAGGQEQFF	-	TRBV28	TRBJ2-1	TRBD2
TGTGCCAGCAGCGGGGACAACGCCTACGAGCAGTACTTC	CASSGDNAYEQYF	-	TRBV7-9	TRBJ2-7	-
TGTGCCAGCAGTTCGTATCCCCTAGCGCGAGGTGGAACCGGGGAGCTGTTTTTT	CASSSYPLARGGTGELFF	-	TRBV3-1/TRBV3-2	TRBJ2-2	-
TGTGCCAGCTCGGGGGTGGCCGGGGAGCTGTTTTTT	CASSGVAGELFF	-	TRBV5-4	TRBJ2-2	-
TGTGCCAGCAGTGAAGGGACAGGGACCTATGGCTACACCTTC	CASSEGTGTYGYTF	many	TRBV6-1	TRBJ1-2	TRBD1
TGTGCCAGCAGCTTAACGGGTCTCTACGAGCAGTACTTC	CASSLTGLYEQYF	once	TRBV7-9	TRBJ2-7	-
TGTGCCAGCAGTAAGGGACTAGCGGGAGAAGAGACCCAGTACTTC	CASSKGLAGEETQYF	-	TRBV27	TRBJ2-5	TRBD2
TGCGCCAGCAGCTGGGGGACAGGGGCGAGGGAAAAACTGTTTTTT	CASSWGTGAREKLFF	-	TRBV5-1	TRBJ1-4	TRBD1
TGTGCCAGTGGCGGACTAGCCTTAACGAATGAGCAGTTCTTC	CASGGLALTNEQFF	-	TRBV19	TRBJ2-1	TRBD2
TGTGCCAGCAGCGGCCGGGAATGGGGTTATGGCTACACCTTC	CASSGREWGYGYTF	-	TRBV9	TRBJ1-2	-
TGTGCCAGCAGCACCGGGACAGGGGGCACAGATACGCAGTATTTT	CASSTGTGGTDTQYF	-	TRBV7-9	TRBJ2-3	TRBD1
TGTGCCAGCAGCTTAGCGGCCAGCGGGGGCTCAAGGACCCAGTACTTC	CASSLAASGGSRTQYF	-	TRBV7-6	TRBJ2-5	TRBD2